This T cell receptor (beta chain) is from a study of blood T cell repertoires in COVID-19. Study details: The study drew acute and convalescent COVID-19 samples from the United States, Italy and Spain. Sources were T cells, B-cell-depleted T cells, or PBMCs; the material itself was cDNA or gDNA.

Germline CDR1 SGHTA, CDR2 FQGNSA. The V end lost 3 bases, the J end lost 0 bases, and 8 bases lay between the germline ends. This CDR3 is 14 amino acids long. Authors' data handling: Quantification of nucleated cells was approximated via reference gene primer amplification. Sequencing was performed with immunoSEQ multiplex PCR; in TCRdb, only in-frame clones are kept and a portion is missing. V, J and clone size are those of that table, while D and trimming were read from the DNA. In the table there are fewer than 85,000 clones, about 88% of which are singletons. The receptor comes from a human donor in a cohort sampled during active COVID-19. The rearrangement links TRBV7-2 to TRBJ1-1; perhaps TRBD1 as D (5 bases). Sequencing was performed on peripheral blood. The CDR3 spells CASSFGHMNTEAFF. For the CDR3, the DNA is TGTGCCAGCAGCTTCGGACACATGAACACTGAAGCTTTCTTT.